This T cell receptor (beta chain) was recorded in a study of T cell changes during pregnancy in multiple sclerosis. TCRdb's copy holds only in-frame clones and misses some; the assay was immunoSEQ multiplex PCR. The sample contains over 90,000 clones, around nine tenths of which appear only once. The V gene lost 4 bases and the J gene lost 4 bases, with 14 bases spanning the gap. Germline CDR1 is LNHDA and CDR2 is SQIVND (reference sequence). The CDR3 consists of 14 residues. This receptor was taken from a female donor with multiple sclerosis, enrolled in a pregnancy study. J is TRBJ2-7 and V is TRBV19; possibly TRBD2 for D (6 bases). This sample comprised peripheral blood, obtained after pregnancy. Here the CDR3 reads CASSSSGNFYEQYF. The CDR3 region has the DNA TGTGCCAGTAGTAGTAGCGGAAACTTTTACGAGCAGTACTTC.